The rows below give T cell receptor beta chains drawn from one sample of a study of blood T cells in healthy people across ages. Via MiXCR, TCRdb re-called the 5' RACE reads, giving one row per CDR3 protein. The sample shows some 1.1 million distinct CDR3 sequences, around two fifths of them seen only once. The sequencing input was blood. Receptors were obtained from a man aged 18-30 years in good health. CDR3s include the opening cysteine and the closing phenylalanine or tryptophan. D genes are given only for firm matches. A row's size may be missing; if present it is once, few, many or a size class.

d_call	v_call	clone_size	j_call	cdr3_nt	cdr3_aa
-	TRBV6-5	few	TRBJ1-2	TGTGCCAGCAGTTCCAGGGAAAATGGCTATGGCTACACCTTC	CASSSRENGYGYTF
-	TRBV4-3	-	TRBJ1-6	TGCGCCAGCAGCCAAGTCGGCCCTCGTTCACCCCTCCACTTT	CASSQVGPRSPLHF
-	TRBV2	-	TRBJ1-1	TGTGCCAGCACGGTCAAGAACACTGAAGCTTTCTTT	CASTVKNTEAFF
-	TRBV25-1	once	TRBJ1-1	TGTGTCAGCAGTGTCCGGGAGTCTATGAACACTGAAGCTTTCTTT	CVSSVRESMNTEAFF
TRBD2	TRBV7-2	-	TRBJ2-3	TGTGCCAGCAGCTTATTAGCGGGCAGAACGCGCGGGGATACGCAGTATTTT	CASSLLAGRTRGDTQYF
TRBD1	TRBV6-6	once	TRBJ2-3	TGTGCCAGCAGTGACGGGACAGGGGCATCGTTTACGCAGTATTTT	CASSDGTGASFTQYF
-	TRBV6-6	-	TRBJ1-5	TGTGCCAGCAGCCCGCGGGGACTTGTGCAGCCCCAGCATTTT	CASSPRGLVQPQHF
-	TRBV12-3/TRBV12-4	-	TRBJ2-1	TGTGCCAGCAGTCTCGGGTCTTCGGATGAGCAGTTCTTC	CASSLGSSDEQFF
TRBD1	TRBV12-3/TRBV12-4	-	TRBJ1-2	TGTGCCAGCAGTGCGTCGGGACAGGGTCGCGGCTACACCTTC	CASSASGQGRGYTF
TRBD1	TRBV12-3/TRBV12-4	few	TRBJ2-1	TGTGCCAGCAGTCCGACAGGGGACACCTACAATGAGCAGTTCTTC	CASSPTGDTYNEQFF
-	TRBV29-1	few	TRBJ1-1	TGCAGCGTAGGACTTAGACGCCGGGCTACAACAAAGGGGACTGAAGCTTTCTTT	CSVGLRRRATTKGTEAFF
-	TRBV7-2	-	TRBJ1-2	TGTGCCAGCAGCATATCCTGGACGGATAACTATGGCTACACCTTC	CASSISWTDNYGYTF
TRBD1	TRBV20-1	-	TRBJ2-1	TGCAGTGCTAAGGACAGGTACAATAAGCAGTTCTTC	CSAKDRYNKQFF
-	TRBV5-1	-	TRBJ1-1	TGCGCCAGCAGCTTAACGGAGACTGAGAACACTGAAGCTTTCTTT	CASSLTETENTEAFF
TRBD1	TRBV15	-	TRBJ2-5	TGTGCCACCAGCAGGGGACAGCGCCAAGAGACCCAGTACTTC	CATSRGQRQETQYF
TRBD1	TRBV19	once	TRBJ2-1	TGTGCCAGTAGTGTATCTACAGGGGAGAATTGGAATGAGCAGTTCTTC	CASSVSTGENWNEQFF
-	TRBV5-5	many	TRBJ2-3	TGTGCCAGCAGCTTGGGGGGGGCGCGCACAGATACGCAGTATTTT	CASSLGGARTDTQYF
-	TRBV9	few	TRBJ1-6	TGTGCCAGCAGCGTAGACAGCTCCTATAATTCACCCCTCCACTTT	CASSVDSSYNSPLHF
TRBD1	TRBV6-1	once	TRBJ1-6	TGTGCCAGCAGTAATGGACAGGGCCGCATGTACCTTAGTTCACCCCTCCACTTT	CASSNGQGRMYLSSPLHF
-	TRBV13	-	TRBJ2-3	TGTGCCAGCAGCTTAGGGGGGCGGTTCAGGGTAAAGAACTCAGATACGCAGTATTTT	CASSLGGRFRVKNSDTQYF
-	TRBV5-1	-	TRBJ1-4	TGCGCCAGCAGCTTGGACGGACAGTCTAATGAAAAACTGTTTTTT	CASSLDGQSNEKLFF
-	TRBV20-1	-	TRBJ1-1	TGCAGTGCCACGAGACAGGTCGGCGGAGTGTTGAACACTGAAGCTTTCTTT	CSATRQVGGVLNTEAFF
TRBD1	TRBV7-2	-	TRBJ1-4	TGTGCCAGCAGCTTCCCAGGGGGCCCTAATGAAAAACTGTTTTTT	CASSFPGGPNEKLFF
-	TRBV12-3/TRBV12-4	once	TRBJ1-5	TGTGCCAGCAGTCCCCTTGACGGGGGCAATCGGCCCCAGCATTTT	CASSPLDGGNRPQHF
TRBD1	TRBV18	-	TRBJ1-4	TGTGCCAGCTCACAAACCGGGACAGGGTCTGCAACTAATGAAAAACTGTTTTTT	CASSQTGTGSATNEKLFF
-	TRBV20-1	-	TRBJ1-4	TGCAGTGCTAGAGATTCCGGGGGAGGACGAGAAAAACTGTTTTTT	CSARDSGGGREKLFF
-	TRBV12-3/TRBV12-4	-	TRBJ1-6	TGTGCCAGCGGAATGCCAGAGCGTCGGGATATTCCCCTCCACTTT	CASGMPERRDIPLHF
TRBD1	TRBV18	-	TRBJ2-1	TGTGCCAGCGCCCGGGACAGCTCCTACAATGAGCAGTTCTTC	CASARDSSYNEQFF
TRBD1	TRBV20-1	-	TRBJ2-2	TGCAGTGCGCAACCGGGACAGTCGAACACCGGGGAGCTGTTTTTT	CSAQPGQSNTGELFF
TRBD1	TRBV20-1	few	TRBJ2-7	TGCAGTGCTGGACAGGGGGCTAATGACTACGAGCAGTACTTC	CSAGQGANDYEQYF
TRBD2	TRBV9	once	TRBJ2-2	TGTGCCAGCAGCGTAATAAAGAGGCGGGGGGGAAACACCGGGGAGCTGTTTTTT	CASSVIKRRGGNTGELFF
TRBD2	TRBV7-9	-	TRBJ2-4	TGTGCCAGCAGCTTTCCCGGGACTAGCGGGGAAAAAAACATTCAGTACTTC	CASSFPGTSGEKNIQYF
-	TRBV11-2	few	TRBJ2-5	TGTGCCAGCAGCTTAGCTTCTGTGGAAGAGACCCAGTACTTC	CASSLASVEETQYF
-	TRBV27	-	TRBJ2-1	TGTGCCAGCAGTTTATACGCTGCAGACCTTTACAATGAGCAGTTCTTC	CASSLYAADLYNEQFF
TRBD1	TRBV9	-	TRBJ1-1	TGTGCCAGCAGCGTAGAGGGGGCCAGAGTGAACACTGAAGCTTTCTTT	CASSVEGARVNTEAFF
-	TRBV9	few	TRBJ2-3	TGTGCCAGCAGCGTAGAGGCCCGGTACACAGATACGCAGTATTTT	CASSVEARYTDTQYF
-	TRBV4-1	-	TRBJ1-5	TGCGCCAGCAGCACAACAGGGATCAGCAATCAGCCCCAGCATTTT	CASSTTGISNQPQHF
-	TRBV5-1	many	TRBJ1-2	TGCGCCAGCAGCTTGGAGGTGGGAACCTTCTATGGCTACACCTTC	CASSLEVGTFYGYTF
-	TRBV10-3	-	TRBJ2-4	TGTGCCACCGGGGAGGTGTCCAAAGACATTCAGTACTTC	CATGEVSKDIQYF
-	TRBV6-1	-	TRBJ1-5	TGTGCCAGCAGTGCCCCGGGGGGGAAGCCCCAGCATTTT	CASSAPGGKPQHF
-	TRBV20-1	-	TRBJ2-7	TGCAGTGGAGGGCAGTCAACCGACGAGCAGTACTTC	CSGGQSTDEQYF
-	TRBV27	few	TRBJ2-3	-	CASSLLLLGSTSTDTQYF
-	TRBV5-1	-	TRBJ2-3	TGCGCCAGCAGCTTGATCCAGCGCGACTCAGATACGCAGTATTTT	CASSLIQRDSDTQYF
-	TRBV9	-	TRBJ1-1	TGTGCCAGCAGCCGAGGGGGAAATAGTGCTGAAGCTTTCTTT	CASSRGGNSAEAFF
TRBD2	TRBV20-1	-	TRBJ2-1	TGCAGTTCCCCGGCGGGGGGGCCGGGGAATGAGCAGTTCTTC	CSSPAGGPGNEQFF
-	TRBV7-8	few	TRBJ2-7	TGTGCCAGCAGCCCCTCCCCTACAGATTCATCCTCCTACGAGCAGTACTTC	CASSPSPTDSSSYEQYF
-	TRBV7-9	-	TRBJ1-6	TGTGCCAGCAGCTCGAGGGTGGAAAATTCACCCCTCCACTTT	CASSSRVENSPLHF
-	TRBV25-1	few	TRBJ1-6	TGTGCCAGCAGTGAGATCGATCCCCGGACGTCTCCCCTCCACTTT	CASSEIDPRTSPLHF
-	TRBV5-1	few	TRBJ2-5	TGCGCCAGCAGCGCAACCAACGGGTTTCAAGAGACCCAGTACTTC	CASSATNGFQETQYF
-	TRBV6-5	-	TRBJ2-3	TGTGCCAGCAGAAAAGCTTGGGACTCCGGCACAGATACGCAGTATTTT	CASRKAWDSGTDTQYF
-	TRBV7-6	-	TRBJ2-1	TGTGCCAGCAGCCGTGGACTACGGGGGTACAATGAGCAGTTCTTC	CASSRGLRGYNEQFF
-	TRBV12-3/TRBV12-4	-	TRBJ2-3	TGTGCCAGCAGTTTACAGTTGGCGGATACGCAGTATTTT	CASSLQLADTQYF
-	TRBV12-3/TRBV12-4	-	TRBJ2-3	TGTGCCAGCAGTCCCTCGGCAGCCAACACAGATACGCAGTATTTT	CASSPSAANTDTQYF
-	TRBV3-1	-	TRBJ1-2	TGTACCAGCAGCCAAACCGCTGTCGGGGGATTTTATGGCTACACCTTC	CTSSQTAVGGFYGYTF
-	TRBV6-1	-	TRBJ2-5	TGTGCCAGCAGTGAATACGGAGTCCCGAGGGAGACCCAGTACTTC	CASSEYGVPRETQYF
-	TRBV21-1	-	TRBJ2-7	TGTGCCAGCAGCGTCCGTCCGGACAGGGGTAAAATCTACGAGCAGTACTTC	CASSVRPDRGKIYEQYF
TRBD2	TRBV4-3	few	TRBJ2-5	TGCGCCAGCAGCCCAAGCGGGGGGCAAGAGACCCAGTACTTC	CASSPSGGQETQYF